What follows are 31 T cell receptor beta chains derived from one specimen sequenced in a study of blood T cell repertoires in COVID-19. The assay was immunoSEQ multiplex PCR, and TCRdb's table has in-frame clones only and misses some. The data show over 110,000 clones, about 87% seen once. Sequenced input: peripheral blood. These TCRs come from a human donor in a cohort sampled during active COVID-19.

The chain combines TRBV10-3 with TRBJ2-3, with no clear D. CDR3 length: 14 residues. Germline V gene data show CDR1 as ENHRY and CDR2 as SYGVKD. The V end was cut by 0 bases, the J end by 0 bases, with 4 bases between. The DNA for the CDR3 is TGTGCCATCAGTGAGTCCGTCAGCACAGATACGCAGTATTTT. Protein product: CAISESVSTDTQYF.

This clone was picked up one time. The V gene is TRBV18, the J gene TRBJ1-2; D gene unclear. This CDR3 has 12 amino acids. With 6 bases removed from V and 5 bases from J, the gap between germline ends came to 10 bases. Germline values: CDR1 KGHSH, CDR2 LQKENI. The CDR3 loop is CASSPSLYGYTF. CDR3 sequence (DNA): TGTGCCAGCTCCCCCTCTCTTTATGGCTACACCTTC. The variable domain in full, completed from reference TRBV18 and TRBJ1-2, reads NAGVMQNPRHLVRRRGQEARLRCSPMKGHSHVYWYRQLPEEGLKFMVYLQKENIIDESGMPKERFSAEFPKEGPSILRIQQVVRGDSAAYFCASSPSLYGYTFGSGTRLTVV.

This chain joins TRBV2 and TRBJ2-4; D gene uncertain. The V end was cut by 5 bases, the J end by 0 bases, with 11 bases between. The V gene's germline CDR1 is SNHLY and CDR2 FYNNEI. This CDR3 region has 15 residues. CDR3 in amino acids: CASSPRFLAKNIQYF. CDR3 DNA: TGTGCCAGCAGTCCCCGGTTCTTAGCCAAAAACATTCAGTACTTC.

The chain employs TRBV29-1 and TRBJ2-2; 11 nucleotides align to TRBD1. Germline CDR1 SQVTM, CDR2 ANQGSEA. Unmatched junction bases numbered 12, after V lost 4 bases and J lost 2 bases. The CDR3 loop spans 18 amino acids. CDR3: CSVGLRGQGARNTGELFF. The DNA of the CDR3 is TGCAGCGTTGGATTACGAGGACAGGGGGCTCGAAACACCGGGGAGCTGTTTTTT.

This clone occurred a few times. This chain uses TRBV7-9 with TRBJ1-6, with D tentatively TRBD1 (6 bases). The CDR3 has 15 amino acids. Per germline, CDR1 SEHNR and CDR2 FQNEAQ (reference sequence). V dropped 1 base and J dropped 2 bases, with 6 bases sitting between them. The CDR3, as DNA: TGTGCCAGCAGCTTAGACAGGGCCTATAATTCACCCCTCCACTTT. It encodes CASSLDRAYNSPLHF.

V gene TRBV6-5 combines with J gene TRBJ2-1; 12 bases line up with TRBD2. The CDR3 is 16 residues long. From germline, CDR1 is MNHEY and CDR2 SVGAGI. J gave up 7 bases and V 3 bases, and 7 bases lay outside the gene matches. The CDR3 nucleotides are TGTGCCAGCAGTTATTCACTAGCGGGGGGATCGAATGAGCAGTTCTTC. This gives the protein CASSYSLAGGSNEQFF.

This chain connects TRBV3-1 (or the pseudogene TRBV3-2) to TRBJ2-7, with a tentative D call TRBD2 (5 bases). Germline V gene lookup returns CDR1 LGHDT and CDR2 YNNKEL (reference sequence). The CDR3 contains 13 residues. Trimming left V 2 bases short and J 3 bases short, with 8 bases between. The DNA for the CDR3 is TGTGCCAGCAGCCAACTTCGGGGCTACGAGCAGTACTTC. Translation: CASSQLRGYEQYF.

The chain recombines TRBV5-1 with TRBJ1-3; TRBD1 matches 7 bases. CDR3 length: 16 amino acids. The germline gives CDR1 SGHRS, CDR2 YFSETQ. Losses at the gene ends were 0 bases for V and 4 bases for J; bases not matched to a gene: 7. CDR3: CASSLEMQGDGNTIYF. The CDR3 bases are TGCGCCAGCAGCTTGGAAATGCAGGGGGACGGAAACACCATATATTTT.

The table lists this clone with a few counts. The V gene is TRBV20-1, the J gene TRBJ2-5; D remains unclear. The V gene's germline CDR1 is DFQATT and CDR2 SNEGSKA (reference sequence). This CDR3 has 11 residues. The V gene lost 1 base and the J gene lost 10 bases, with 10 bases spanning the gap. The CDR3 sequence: CSARVGAYQYF. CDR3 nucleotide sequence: TGCAGTGCTAGAGTTGGAGCGTACCAGTACTTC.

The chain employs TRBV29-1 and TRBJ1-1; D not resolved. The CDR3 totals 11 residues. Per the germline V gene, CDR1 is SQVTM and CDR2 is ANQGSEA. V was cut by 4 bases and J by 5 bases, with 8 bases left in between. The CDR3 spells CSVAGRTEAFF. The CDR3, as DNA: TGCAGCGTTGCGGGGAGGACTGAAGCTTTCTTT.

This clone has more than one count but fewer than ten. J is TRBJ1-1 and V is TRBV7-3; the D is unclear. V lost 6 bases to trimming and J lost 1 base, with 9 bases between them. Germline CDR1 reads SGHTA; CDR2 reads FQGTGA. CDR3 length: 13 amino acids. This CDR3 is CASRSRQNTEAFF. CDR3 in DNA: TGTGCCAGCAGATCCAGACAGAACACTGAAGCTTTCTTT.

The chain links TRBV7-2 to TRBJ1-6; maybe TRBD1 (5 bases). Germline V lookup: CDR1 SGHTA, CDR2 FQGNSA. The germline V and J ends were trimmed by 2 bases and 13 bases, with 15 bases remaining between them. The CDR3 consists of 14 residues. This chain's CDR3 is CASSLRSTVDPLHF. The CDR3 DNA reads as TGTGCCAGCAGCTTAAGGTCGACAGTCGATCCCCTCCACTTT.

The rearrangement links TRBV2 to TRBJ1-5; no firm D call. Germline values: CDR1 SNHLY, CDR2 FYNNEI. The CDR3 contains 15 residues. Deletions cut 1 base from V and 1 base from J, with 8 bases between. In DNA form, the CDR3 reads TGTGCCAGCAGTGAAGAGGCAGGCAGCAATCAGCCCCAGCATTTT. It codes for CASSEEAGSNQPQHF.

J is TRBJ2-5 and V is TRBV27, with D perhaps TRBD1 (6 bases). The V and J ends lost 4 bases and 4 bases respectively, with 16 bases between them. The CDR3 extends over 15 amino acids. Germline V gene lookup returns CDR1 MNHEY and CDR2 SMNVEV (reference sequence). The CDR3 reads CASSYSQGPRETQYF. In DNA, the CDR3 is TGTGCCAGCAGTTACAGTCAGGGGCCACGAGAGACCCAGTACTTC.

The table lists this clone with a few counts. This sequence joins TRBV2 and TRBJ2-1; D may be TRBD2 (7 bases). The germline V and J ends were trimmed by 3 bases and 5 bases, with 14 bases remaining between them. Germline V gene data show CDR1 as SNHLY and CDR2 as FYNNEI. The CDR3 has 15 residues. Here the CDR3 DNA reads TGTGCCAGCAGTGATGGGGGGGGGCCCCACAATGAGCAGTTCTTC. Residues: CASSDGGGPHNEQFF.

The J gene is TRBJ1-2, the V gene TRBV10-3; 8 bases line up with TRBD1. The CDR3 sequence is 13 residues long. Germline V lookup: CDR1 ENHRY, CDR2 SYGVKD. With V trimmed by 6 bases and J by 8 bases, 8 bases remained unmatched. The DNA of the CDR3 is TGTGCCATCAGCACAGGGGGAGGTGAGGGCTACACCTTC. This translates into CAISTGGGEGYTF.

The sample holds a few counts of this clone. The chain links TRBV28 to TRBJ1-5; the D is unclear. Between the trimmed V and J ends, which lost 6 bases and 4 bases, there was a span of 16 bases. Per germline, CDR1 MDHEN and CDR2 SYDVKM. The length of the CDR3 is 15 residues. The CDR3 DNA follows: TGTGCCAGCAGCCGCCGAACAGCTATAAATCAGCCCCAGCATTTT. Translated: CASSRRTAINQPQHF. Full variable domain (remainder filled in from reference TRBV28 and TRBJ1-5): DVKVTQSSRYLVKRTGEKVFLECVQDMDHENMFWYRQDPGLGLRLIYFSYDVKMKEKGDIPEGYSVSREKKERFSLILESASTNQTSMYLCASSRRTAINQPQHFGDGTRLSIL.

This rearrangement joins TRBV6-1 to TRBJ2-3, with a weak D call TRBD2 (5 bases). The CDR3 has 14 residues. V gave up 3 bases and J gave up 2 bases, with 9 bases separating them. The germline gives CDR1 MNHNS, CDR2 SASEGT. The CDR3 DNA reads TGTGCCAGCAGTGACGGACTCAACACAGATACGCAGTATTTT. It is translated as CASSDGLNTDTQYF.

The CDR3 DNA reads as TGTGCCAGCAGCCCCTGGCAGGGGGCATATGGCTACACCTTC. It translates to CASSPWQGAYGYTF. The J gene is TRBJ1-2, the V gene TRBV5-4; 8 bases fit TRBD1. Trimming removed 4 bases from V and 5 bases from J; junction bases left unmatched: 7. This CDR3 has 14 residues. Looked up from germline, CDR1 is SGHNT and CDR2 is YYREEE (reference sequence).

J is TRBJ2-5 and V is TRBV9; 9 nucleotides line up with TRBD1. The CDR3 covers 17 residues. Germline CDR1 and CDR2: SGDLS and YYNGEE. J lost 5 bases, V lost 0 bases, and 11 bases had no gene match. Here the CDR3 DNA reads TGTGCCAGCAGCGTAGCGGCCCGGGGACAGGGATCGGAGACCCAGTACTTC. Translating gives CASSVAARGQGSETQYF.

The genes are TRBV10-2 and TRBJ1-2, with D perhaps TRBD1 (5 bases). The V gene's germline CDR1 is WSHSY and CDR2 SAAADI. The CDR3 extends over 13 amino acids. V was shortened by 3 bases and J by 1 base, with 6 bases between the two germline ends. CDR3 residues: CASSDRVNYGYTF. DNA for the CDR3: TGCGCCAGCAGTGACAGGGTTAACTATGGCTACACCTTC.

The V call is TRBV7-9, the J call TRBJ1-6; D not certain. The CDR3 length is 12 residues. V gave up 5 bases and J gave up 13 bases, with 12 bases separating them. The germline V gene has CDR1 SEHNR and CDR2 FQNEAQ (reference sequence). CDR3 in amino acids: CASSQTAGPLHF. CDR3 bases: TGTGCCAGCAGCCAAACGGCCGGGCCCCTCCACTTT.

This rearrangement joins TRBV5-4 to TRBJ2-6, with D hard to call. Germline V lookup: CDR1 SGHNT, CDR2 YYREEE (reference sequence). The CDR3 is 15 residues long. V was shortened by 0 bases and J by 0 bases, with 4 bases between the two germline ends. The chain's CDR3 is CASSLDISGANVLTF. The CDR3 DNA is TGTGCCAGCAGCTTGGACATCTCTGGGGCCAACGTCCTGACTTTC.

The CDR3 spells CASSLVQGFYEQYF. The CDR3 nucleotides are TGTGCCAGCAGCTTAGTTCAGGGGTTCTACGAGCAGTACTTC. J is TRBJ2-7 and V is TRBV7-8; D perhaps matches TRBD1 (6 bases). The CDR3 extends over 14 amino acids. V lost 1 base, J lost 3 bases, and 10 bases lay in between. The germline V gene encodes CDR1 SGHVS and CDR2 FQNEAQ. Full variable domain (rest looked up from reference TRBV7-8 and TRBJ2-7): GAGVSQSPRYKVAKRGQDVALRCDPISGHVSLFWYQQALGQGPEFLTYFQNEAQLDKSGLPSDRFFAERPEGSVSTLKIQRTQQEDSAVYLCASSLVQGFYEQYFGPGTRLTVT.

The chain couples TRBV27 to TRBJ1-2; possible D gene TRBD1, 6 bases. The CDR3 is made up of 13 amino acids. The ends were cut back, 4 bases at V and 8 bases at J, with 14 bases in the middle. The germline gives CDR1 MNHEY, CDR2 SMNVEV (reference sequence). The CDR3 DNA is TGTGCCAGCAGTTCCCCGCCCAGGGGAGGCTACACCTTC. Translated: CASSSPPRGGYTF.

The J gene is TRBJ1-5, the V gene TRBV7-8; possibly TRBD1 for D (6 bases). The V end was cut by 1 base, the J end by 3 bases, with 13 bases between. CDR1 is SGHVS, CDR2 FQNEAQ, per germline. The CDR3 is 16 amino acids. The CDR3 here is CASSLGAQGSNQPQHF. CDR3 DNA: TGTGCCAGCAGCTTAGGAGCGCAGGGGTCCAATCAGCCCCAGCATTTT.

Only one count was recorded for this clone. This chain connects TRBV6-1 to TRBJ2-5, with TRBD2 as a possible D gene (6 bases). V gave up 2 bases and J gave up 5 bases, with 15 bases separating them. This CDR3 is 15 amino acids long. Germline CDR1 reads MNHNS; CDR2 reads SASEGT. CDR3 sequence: CASSELGGRGETQYF. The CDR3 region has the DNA TGTGCCAGCAGTGAACTGGGGGGACGTGGTGAGACCCAGTACTTC.

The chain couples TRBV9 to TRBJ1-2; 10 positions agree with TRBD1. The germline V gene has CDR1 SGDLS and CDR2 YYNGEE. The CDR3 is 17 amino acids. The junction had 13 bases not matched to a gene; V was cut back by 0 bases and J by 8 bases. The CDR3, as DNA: TGTGCCAGCAGCGTAGATCCCCAAGGACAGGGGGTCCGGGGCTACACCTTC. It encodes CASSVDPQGQGVRGYTF.

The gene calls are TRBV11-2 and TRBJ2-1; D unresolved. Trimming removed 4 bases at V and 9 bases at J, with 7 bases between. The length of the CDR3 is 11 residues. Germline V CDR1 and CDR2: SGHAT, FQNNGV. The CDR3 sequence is CASSSQIEQFF. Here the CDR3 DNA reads TGTGCCAGCAGCTCCCAGATTGAGCAGTTCTTC.

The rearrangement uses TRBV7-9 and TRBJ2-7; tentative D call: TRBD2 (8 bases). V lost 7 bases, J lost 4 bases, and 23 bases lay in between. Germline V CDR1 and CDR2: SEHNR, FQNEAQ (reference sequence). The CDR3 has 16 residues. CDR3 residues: CASTPLGTRDSYEQYF. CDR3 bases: TGTGCCAGCACCCCCCTAGGGACTAGGGACAGTTACGAGCAGTACTTC.

The CDR3 region is CASRDRQGVSYNEQFF. CDR3 in DNA: TGTGCCAGCAGAGATAGACAGGGGGTCTCCTACAATGAGCAGTTCTTC. This chain uses TRBV5-8 with TRBJ2-1; 9 bases line up with TRBD1. Germline CDR1 is SGHTS and CDR2 is YDEGEE. V trimming: 5 bases; J trimming: 0 bases; junction bases outside the gene matches: 6. The CDR3 is made up of 16 amino acids.